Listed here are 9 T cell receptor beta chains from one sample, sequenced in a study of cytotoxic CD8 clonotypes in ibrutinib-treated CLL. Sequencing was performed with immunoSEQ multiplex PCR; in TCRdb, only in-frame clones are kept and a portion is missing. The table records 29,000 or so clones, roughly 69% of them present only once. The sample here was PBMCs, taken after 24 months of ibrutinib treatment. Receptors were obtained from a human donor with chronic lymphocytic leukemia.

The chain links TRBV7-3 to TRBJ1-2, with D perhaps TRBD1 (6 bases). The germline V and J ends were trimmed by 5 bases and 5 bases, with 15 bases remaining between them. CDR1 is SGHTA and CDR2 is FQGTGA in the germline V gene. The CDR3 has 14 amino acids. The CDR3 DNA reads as TGTGCCAGCAGCCCTGGGACACGACATTATGGCTACACCTTC. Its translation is CASSPGTRHYGYTF.

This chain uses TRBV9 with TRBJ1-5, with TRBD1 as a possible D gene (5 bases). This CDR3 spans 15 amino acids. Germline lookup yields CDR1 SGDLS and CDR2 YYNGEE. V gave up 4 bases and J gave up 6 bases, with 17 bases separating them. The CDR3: CASSSGGERGQPQHF. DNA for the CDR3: TGTGCCAGCAGCTCGGGAGGGGAGCGGGGTCAGCCCCAGCATTTT.

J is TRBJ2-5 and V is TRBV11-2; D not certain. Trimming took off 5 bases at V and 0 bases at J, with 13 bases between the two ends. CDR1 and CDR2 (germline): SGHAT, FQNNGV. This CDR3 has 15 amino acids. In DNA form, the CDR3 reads TGTGCCAGCAGCCCTAATGACGGGTACCAAGAGACCCAGTACTTC. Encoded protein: CASSPNDGYQETQYF.

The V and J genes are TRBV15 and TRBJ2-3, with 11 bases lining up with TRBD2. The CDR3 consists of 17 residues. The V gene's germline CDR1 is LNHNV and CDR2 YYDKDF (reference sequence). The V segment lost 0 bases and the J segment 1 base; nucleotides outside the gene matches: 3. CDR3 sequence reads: CATSRESSGGRTDTQYF. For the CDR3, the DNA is TGTGCCACCAGCAGAGAGTCTAGCGGGGGGCGCACAGATACGCAGTATTTT.

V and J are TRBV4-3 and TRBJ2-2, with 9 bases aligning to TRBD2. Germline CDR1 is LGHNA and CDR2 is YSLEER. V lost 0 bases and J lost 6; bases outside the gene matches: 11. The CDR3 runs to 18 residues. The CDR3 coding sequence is TGCGCCAGCAGCCAAGATCTCCGGCAGCGGGGGGCCTCCGGGGAGCTGTTTTTT. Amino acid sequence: CASSQDLRQRGASGELFF.

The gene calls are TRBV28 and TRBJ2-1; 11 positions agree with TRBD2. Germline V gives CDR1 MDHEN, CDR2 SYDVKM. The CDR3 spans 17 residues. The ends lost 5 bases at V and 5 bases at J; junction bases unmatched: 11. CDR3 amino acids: CASSISGTSGLHNEQFF. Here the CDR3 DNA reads TGTGCCAGCAGTATCTCCGGGACTAGCGGCCTCCACAATGAGCAGTTCTTC.

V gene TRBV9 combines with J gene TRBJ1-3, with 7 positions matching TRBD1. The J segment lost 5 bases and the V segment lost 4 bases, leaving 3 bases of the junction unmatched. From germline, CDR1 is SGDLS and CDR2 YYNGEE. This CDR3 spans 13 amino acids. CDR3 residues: CASSQTGRNTIYF. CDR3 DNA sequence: TGTGCCAGCAGCCAGACAGGGAGAAACACCATATATTTT.

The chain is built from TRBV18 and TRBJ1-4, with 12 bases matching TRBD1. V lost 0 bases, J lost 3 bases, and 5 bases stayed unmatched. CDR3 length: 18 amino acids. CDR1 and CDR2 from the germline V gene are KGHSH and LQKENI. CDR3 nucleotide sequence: TGTGCCAGCTCACCACCGGGACAGGGGGCGCGGGCTAATGAAAAACTGTTTTTT. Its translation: CASSPPGQGARANEKLFF. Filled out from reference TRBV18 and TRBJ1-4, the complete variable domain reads NAGVMQNPRHLVRRRGQEARLRCSPMKGHSHVYWYRQLPEEGLKFMVYLQKENIIDESGMPKERFSAEFPKEGPSILRIQQVVRGDSAAYFCASSPPGQGARANEKLFFGSGTQLSVL.

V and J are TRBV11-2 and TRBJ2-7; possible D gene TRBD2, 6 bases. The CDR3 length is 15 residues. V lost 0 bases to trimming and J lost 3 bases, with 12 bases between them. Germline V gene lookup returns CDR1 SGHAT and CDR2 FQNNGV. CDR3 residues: CASSLDPLASYEQYF. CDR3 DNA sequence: TGTGCCAGCAGCTTAGATCCCCTAGCGAGCTACGAGCAGTACTTC.